The clone carrying this TCR beta chain was observed a single time. Cohort assignment relied on participant-reported clinical history. As originally analysed: Nucleated cell counts were estimated from reference gene primer amplification. TCRdb keeps only in-frame clones here, not all; method: immunoSEQ multiplex PCR. That table is the source of V, J and clone size, and D and trimming were worked out from the DNA. The sample contains approximately 260,000 clones, about 90% of which appear only once. The sample is drawn from a study of blood T cell repertoires in COVID-19. Looking at the study overall: PBMCs, B-cell-depleted T cells, or T cells were the source of the cDNA or gDNA that made up the material.

Germline V gives CDR1 SGHTA, CDR2 FQGNSA. Losses at the gene ends were 3 bases for V and 7 bases for J; bases not matched to a gene: 5. The CDR3 covers 15 residues. Specimen: PBMCs or T cells enriched from blood (not recorded which). This clonotype was sampled from an older woman who had recovered from COVID-19. The chain couples TRBV7-2 to TRBJ1-5, with 11 bases aligning to TRBD1. This chain's CDR3 is CASSLGTGGWQPQHF. CDR3 nucleotides: TGTGCCAGCAGCTTGGGGACAGGGGGTTGGCAGCCCCAGCATTTT.